This TCR beta chain was recovered during a study of cytomegalovirus exposure and HLA in healthy donors. On the study more broadly: A subsequent analysis stated that the 120 validation repertoires were run on the same platform as the approximately 660 first-cohort repertoires. The study, taken as a whole, reports: Reportedly, diagnosis of cytomegalovirus status by the classifier showed high specificity and sensitivity. The listing of 160 or so TCR beta chains classed them as cytomegalovirus-associated.

The V end was cut by 6 bases, the J end by 5 bases, with 7 bases between. The germline V gene encodes CDR1 MNHNS and CDR2 SASEGT. This CDR3 is 11 amino acids long. Concerning this clone itself: What it binds is unknown.

Assay used: immunoSEQ multiplex PCR; TCRdb lists only in-frame clones, some missing. The table includes under 65,000 clones, approximately 89% detected once. This TCR derives from a woman aged 18-29 years in good health and CMV-seropositive. Sample: PBMCs. The chain couples TRBV6-1 to TRBJ1-2, with unresolved D. The CDR3 here is CASSQRYGYTF. The CDR3, as DNA: TGTGCCAGCAGCCAGAGGTATGGCTACACCTTC.